This entry is about one T cell receptor (beta chain). The entry originates in a study of monozygotic twins with inflammatory bowel disease. In germline, CDR1 is LNHNV, CDR2 YYDKDF (reference sequence). The CDR3 extends over 17 amino acids. TCRdb derives one entry per CDR3 protein from the 5' RACE reads, leaving out DNA. Its clone listing holds a few hundred thousand distinct CDR3 sequences. The chain joins TRBV15 to TRBJ1-2; TCRdb calls TRBD1, which cannot be checked without DNA. Sequenced: blood. The receptor was isolated from a human donor with ulcerative colitis or Crohn's disease, or a healthy co-twin of an affected twin (not recorded which). The CDR3 loop is CATSRDFDRGNNYGYTF.